This T cell receptor (beta chain) emerged from a study of blood T cells in healthy people across ages. In the study overall: Template switching recovered approximately one barcoded beta molecule for every two T cells.

In its sample, this clonotype was seen a few times. For the second PCR, which ran for about 6 to 11 cycles, a sample-barcoded 5' primer and a J-beta primer mix were used. Each CDR3 protein gets one entry after TCRdb re-called the 5' RACE reads with MiXCR. The sample shows approximately 1.5 million distinct CDR3 sequences, roughly 32% of them seen only once. Germline V gene data show CDR1 as SGHTA and CDR2 as FQGNSA. CDR3 length equals 15 residues. V lost 1 base, J lost 0 bases, and 7 bases lay in between. The sequenced material came from blood. The chain has TRBV7-2 and TRBJ2-1; D not resolved. The source is a woman in her 30s in good health. CDR3 region: CASSLDNFSYNEQFF. CDR3 DNA: TGTGCCAGCAGCTTAGACAACTTCTCCTACAATGAGCAGTTCTTC.